Below are 17 T cell receptor beta chains sequenced from a single sample in a study of T cells in women clearing cervical HPV infection. The repertoire was sequenced with immunoSEQ multiplex PCR; TCRdb's copy has only in-frame clones and lacks some. This sample's clone table lists some 30,000 clones. Input material: blood buffy coat. The receptors were gathered from a woman between 18 and 70 years old with a cervical HPV16 infection that either progressed to CIN3+ or cleared (not recorded which).

Comments on this clone: With the read ending 3 residues before the CDR3 end, the germline J gene is used to fill in that end. The chain couples TRBV12-3 or TRBV12-4 to TRBJ1-1; a weak D match, TRBD1 (5 bases). The length of the CDR3 is 15 residues. V was pared by 5 bases and J by 0 bases, with 13 bases between. The CDR3: CASSGHTDMNTEAFF. CDR3 DNA, as far as it was read: TGTGCCAGCAGTGGACACACAGACATGAACACTGAA.

A remark on this clone: The read ends 3 residues before the CDR3 terminus; that terminus is restored from the germline J gene. The chain uses TRBV30 and TRBJ1-2; D is ambiguous. Germline V gene sequence: CDR1 GTSNPN, CDR2 SVGIG (reference sequence). This CDR3 has 11 amino acids. V dropped 3 bases and J dropped 6 bases, with 8 bases sitting between them. Incomplete CDR3 DNA: TGTGCCTGGAGGAAGATAGATGGC. Translated, it gives CAWRKIDG. The entire CDR3 reads CAWRKIDGYTF.

Concerning this clone: The missing CDR3 end, 3 residues past where the read stops, is filled in from the germline J gene. The rearrangement links TRBV28 to TRBJ1-1; the D gene is possibly TRBD1 (6 bases). Germline assignment: CDR1 MDHEN and CDR2 SYDVKM. V was pared by 3 bases and J by 5 bases, with 10 bases between. The CDR3 runs to 13 residues. The covered CDR3 bases are TGTGCCAGCAGTTTTCAGGGGTCAACTGAA. It codes for CASSFQGSTE. The whole CDR3 sequence reads CASSFQGSTEAFF.

In the case of this clone: The read ends 3 residues early relative to the CDR3; the germline J gene fills the gap. V and J are TRBV7-2 and TRBJ2-5; 8 bases are shared with TRBD2. The CDR3 sequence is 14 residues long. The J segment lost 5 bases and the V segment lost 4 bases, leaving 6 bases of the junction unmatched. Germline CDR1 is SGHTA and CDR2 is FQGNSA. The CDR3 here is CASSSYGGEETQYF. The CDR3 DNA, read in part, is TGTGCCAGCAGCTCATACGGGGGGGAGGAGACC.

Notes on this clone: The CDR3 end is not reached by the read, which stops 3 residues before it; the germline J gene fills it in. The rearrangement joins TRBV5-1 to TRBJ2-5, with TRBD2 matching 9 bases. The CDR3 is 17 amino acids. Germline V gene lookup returns CDR1 SGHRS and CDR2 YFSETQ. CDR3 sequence: CASSLALAGGSTDTQYF. The CDR3 bases that were read are TGCGCCAGCAGCTTGGCACTCGCGGGAGGGAGCACAGATACC.

The CDR3 is CSAPGVAGAGELFF. CDR3 DNA (partial): TGCAGTGCCCCCGGGGTAGCGGGGGCCGGGGAG. This sequence joins TRBV20-1 and TRBJ2-2; TRBD2 agrees at 9 bases. The sequence runs out 3 residues before the end of the CDR3; the remainder is reconstructed from the germline J gene. Unmatched junction bases numbered 8, after V lost 6 bases and J lost 6 bases. CDR1 DFQATT and CDR2 SNEGSKA come from the germline V gene (reference sequence). This CDR3 comprises 14 residues.

About this clone: The missing CDR3 end, 3 residues past where the read stops, is filled in from the germline J gene. The V call is TRBV30, the J call TRBJ2-3, with D perhaps matching TRBD1 (5 bases). V lost 0 bases to trimming and J lost 4 bases, with 5 bases between them. Per germline, CDR1 GTSNPN and CDR2 SVGIG (reference sequence). This CDR3 is 12 amino acids long. CDR3 bases read: TGTGCCTGGAGTGTGGGGCCAGATACG. Translating it yields CAWSVGPDT. The CDR3 in full is CAWSVGPDTQYF.

With respect to this clone: The CDR3 end falls 3 residues outside the read, so it is completed with the germline J gene. The chain uses TRBV7-9 and TRBJ1-2, with a weak D call TRBD1 (5 bases). The CDR3 spans 14 residues. Germline lookup yields CDR1 SEHNR and CDR2 FQNEAQ (reference sequence). CDR3: CASSFGDYDFDYTF. Partial CDR3 DNA: TGTGCCAGCAGCTTCGGGGACTACGATTTCGAC.

About this clone: The read ends 3 residues early relative to the CDR3; the germline J gene fills the gap. This sequence joins TRBV7-9 and TRBJ1-2, with D perhaps TRBD1 (5 bases). The V gene's germline CDR1 is SEHNR and CDR2 FQNEAQ (reference sequence). The CDR3 runs to 13 residues. The CDR3 sequence is CASSSVGDYDYTF. The DNA read from the CDR3 is TGTGCCAGCAGCTCCGTCGGGGACTACGAC.

To note about this clone: The read stops 3 residues short of the end of the CDR3; the missing end is completed from the germline J gene. This chain joins TRBV7-6 and TRBJ1-2; possibly TRBD1 for D (6 bases). This CDR3 region has 14 residues. The germline V gene has CDR1 SGHVS and CDR2 FNYEAQ. Trimming stripped 5 bases from V and 3 bases from J, with 13 bases between. The CDR3 loop reads CASSPRAGDYGYTF. The sequenced CDR3 bases are TGTGCCAGCAGCCCCCGGGCAGGGGACTATGGC.

Concerning this clone: The DNA ends 3 residues before the CDR3 does, and the rest of the CDR3 is filled in from the germline J gene. The chain carries TRBV5-1 and TRBJ1-1, with D possibly TRBD1 on 5 matching bases. The CDR3 extends over 12 amino acids. Germline V gives CDR1 SGHRS, CDR2 YFSETQ. Trimming stripped 4 bases from V and 5 bases from J, with 9 bases between. The part of the CDR3 DNA that was read is TGCGCCAGCAGCCAGGGAGGAACTGAA. The encoded protein is CASSQGGTE. The CDR3, in full, reads CASSQGGTEAFF.

On this clone itself: The DNA ends 3 residues before the CDR3 does, and the rest of the CDR3 is filled in from the germline J gene. The chain employs TRBV5-1 and TRBJ2-4; the match to TRBD1 covers 8 bases. This CDR3 is 15 amino acids long. Germline V gene sequence: CDR1 SGHRS, CDR2 YFSETQ. V dropped 1 base and J dropped 7; count of bases not matched to a gene: 7. The CDR3 DNA, read in part, is TGCGCCAGCAGCTTGACCGGACAGGGTAGGAACATT. Its protein product is CASSLTGQGRNI. The whole CDR3 region reads CASSLTGQGRNIQYF.

A remark on this clone: The read stops 3 residues short of the end of the CDR3; the missing end is completed from the germline J gene. This chain uses TRBV5-1 with TRBJ2-1; 15 bases align to TRBD2. The J segment lost 6 bases and the V segment lost 4 bases, leaving 8 bases of the junction unmatched. Germline V gene lookup returns CDR1 SGHRS and CDR2 YFSETQ. This CDR3 spans 17 amino acids. The CDR3 here is CASSTGLAGGLGNEQFF. The sequenced part of the CDR3 DNA is TGCGCCAGCAGCACCGGACTAGCGGGAGGGCTGGGCAATGAG.

Partial CDR3 DNA: TGTGCCAGCAGCCAGGACTTAGATACG. Residues: CASSQDLDT. The CDR3 reads in full as CASSQDLDTQYF. This sequence joins TRBV7-6 and TRBJ2-3, with a possible D match to TRBD2 (5 bases). From the germline J gene comes the end of the CDR3, since the read stops 3 residues before it. The V gene's germline CDR1 is SGHVS and CDR2 FNYEAQ. This CDR3 has 12 residues. Trimming cost V 5 bases and J 5 bases, with 8 bases left between them.

On this clone: The sequence runs out 3 residues before the end of the CDR3; the remainder is reconstructed from the germline J gene. The J gene is TRBJ1-5, the V gene TRBV10-3; tentatively, D is TRBD1 (5 bases). This CDR3 has 14 amino acids. Germline assignment: CDR1 ENHRY and CDR2 SYGVKD. Trimming took off 3 bases at V and 7 bases at J, with 13 bases between the two ends. The CDR3 spells CAISDRGLFQPQHF. CDR3 DNA (partial): TGTGCCATCAGTGACCGGGGGTTATTCCAGCCC.

A word on this clone: The missing CDR3 end, 3 residues past where the read stops, is filled in from the germline J gene. The chain combines TRBV29-1 with TRBJ2-1; 11 nucleotides match TRBD2. Germline CDR1 reads SQVTM; CDR2 reads ANQGSEA. V lost 6 bases and J lost 7; bases outside the gene matches: 11. The CDR3 contains 15 residues. The CDR3 reads CSVNPGTSGTNEQFF. The covered CDR3 bases are TGCAGCGTCAACCCCGGGACTAGCGGAACTAATGAG.

For this clone: The observed sequence ends 3 residues before the CDR3 terminus, with the missing tail filled in from the germline J gene. The chain couples TRBV7-9 to TRBJ1-2; maybe TRBD1 (5 bases). In germline, CDR1 is SEHNR, CDR2 FQNEAQ (reference sequence). This CDR3 comprises 14 residues. The part of the CDR3 DNA that was read is TGTGCCAGCAGCTCGGGGGATTCCTACAATGAC. As protein: CASSSGDSYND. From start to end, the CDR3 is CASSSGDSYNDYTF.